These 28 T cell receptor beta chains originate from one sample sequenced in a study of T cells expressing NK-cell markers. TCRdb reanalyzed the 5' RACE reads and collapses them to one entry per CDR3 protein, without DNA. Across approximately 150,000 distinct CDR3 sequences, the top ten clones capture roughly 12% of the sample. The sequenced sample consisted of blood T cells: a sorted CD56 or NKG2C T cell subset, CD4+ or CD8+ T cells, or bulk PBMC T cells (not recorded which). The receptors here all came from a man aged 18 to 30 in good health.

The chain uses TRBV5-4 and TRBJ2-5. The CDR3 length is 15 residues. Germline CDR1 reads SGHNT; CDR2 reads YYREEE (reference sequence). The CDR3 region is CASSLDRDRQETQYF.

J is TRBJ2-1 and V is TRBV20-1. Germline loops: CDR1 DFQATT, CDR2 SNEGSKA (reference sequence). This CDR3 is built from 13 residues. The CDR3 sequence: CSASLPSYNEQFF.

The chain recombines TRBV7-6 with TRBJ1-4; the TCRdb call, TRBD1, lacks DNA for checking. This CDR3 region has 18 residues. Looked up from germline, CDR1 is SGHVS and CDR2 is FNYEAQ. Here the CDR3 reads CASSPWGDRGLDIEKLFF.

The rearrangement uses TRBV4-2 and TRBJ2-1; TCRdb's D gene call, TRBD1, goes unchecked for lack of DNA. There are 13 residues in the CDR3. The germline gives CDR1 LGHNA, CDR2 YNFKEQ. The CDR3 protein is CASSQGKGNEQFF.

This rearrangement joins TRBV19 to TRBJ2-1; the TCRdb D gene call, TRBD2, has no DNA to confirm it. The CDR3 totals 17 residues. CDR1 and CDR2 (germline): LNHDA, SQIVND (reference sequence). This chain's CDR3 is CASSIFGATSGYNEQFF. The full variable domain, in which reference TRBV19 and TRBJ2-1 provide the parts outside the CDR3, is DGGITQSPKYLFRKEGQNVTLSCEQNLNHDAMYWYRQDPGQGLRLIYYSQIVNDFQKGDIAEGYSVSREKKESFPLTVTSAQKNPTAFYLCASSIFGATSGYNEQFFGPGTRLTVL.

The CDR3 reads CAWTPGDDEQFF. The V gene is TRBV30, the J gene TRBJ2-1; TCRdb selects TRBD1, and the lack of DNA leaves this call unchecked. CDR3 length: 12 residues. CDR1 GTSNPN and CDR2 SVGIG come from the germline V gene (reference sequence). The full variable domain, its missing parts supplied by reference TRBV30 and TRBJ2-1, is SQTIHQWPATLVQPVGSPLSLECTVEGTSNPNLYWYRQAAGRGLQLLFYSVGIGQISSEVPQNLSASRPQDRQFILSSKKLLLSDSGFYLCAWTPGDDEQFFGPGTRLTVL.

The chain employs TRBV20-1 and TRBJ1-2; TCRdb designates TRBD1, a call that cannot be tested without DNA. The CDR3 is 13 residues long. Germline V lookup: CDR1 DFQATT, CDR2 SNEGSKA (reference sequence). The CDR3 here is CSARWGANYGYTF.

This chain links TRBV19 with TRBJ2-1; TCRdb returns TRBD2, unconfirmable since there is no DNA. Germline V gives CDR1 LNHDA, CDR2 SQIVND (reference sequence). This CDR3 contains 17 residues. The CDR3 spells CASSSTYTSGSYNEQFF.

The V and J genes are TRBV11-2 and TRBJ2-1; lacking DNA, the TRBD2 call made by TCRdb goes unchecked. Per the germline V gene, CDR1 is SGHAT and CDR2 is FQNNGV. The CDR3 covers 15 residues. The CDR3 sequence is CASREDGSLYNEQFF. Complete variable domain (other parts from reference TRBV11-2 and TRBJ2-1): EAGVAQSPRYKIIEKRQSVAFWCNPISGHATLYWYQQILGQGPKLLIQFQNNGVVDDSQLPKDRFSAERLKGVDSTLKIQPAKLEDSAVYLCASREDGSLYNEQFFGPGTRLTVL.

The chain employs TRBV6-2 or TRBV6-3 and TRBJ2-1; the D call of TRBD1 rests on TCRdb alone, since no DNA is present to check it. This CDR3 has 17 amino acids. Per germline, CDR1 MNHEY and CDR2 SVGEGT. This chain's CDR3 is CASRGTGVVERENEQFF.

The gene calls are TRBV20-1 and TRBJ2-5. Per germline, CDR1 DFQATT and CDR2 SNEGSKA (reference sequence). The length of the CDR3 is 11 residues. Here the CDR3 reads CSARYRETQYF.

The chain joins TRBV5-1 to TRBJ2-1; TCRdb picks TRBD2, but there is no DNA to check that call. Germline V gives CDR1 SGHRS, CDR2 YFSETQ. The CDR3 extends over 17 amino acids. The CDR3 loop is CASSLGASGSFDNEQFF.

This chain links TRBV27 with TRBJ1-6. The germline CDR1 and CDR2 sequences are MNHEY and SMNVEV (reference sequence). The CDR3 has 14 residues. CDR3 loop: CASGAEGYNSPLHF.

The chain combines TRBV12-3 or TRBV12-4 with TRBJ1-4; TCRdb picks TRBD1, but there is no DNA to check that call. The CDR3 has 14 residues. CDR3 amino acids: CASRIGQGNEKLFF.

V gene TRBV12-3 or TRBV12-4 combines with J gene TRBJ1-1. The CDR3 length is 11 residues. The CDR3 loop is CASSGGAEAFF.

The V call is TRBV12-3 or TRBV12-4, the J call TRBJ2-1; TCRdb indicates TRBD2, and absent DNA this call remains unverified. This CDR3 has 15 amino acids. CDR3: CASTPGQREFNEQFF.

This chain connects TRBV2 to TRBJ1-1. The CDR3 sequence is 15 residues long. The germline CDR1 and CDR2 sequences are SNHLY and FYNNEI. The CDR3 loop reads CASSELAAMNTEAFF.

The chain combines TRBV5-1 with TRBJ1-5. The CDR3 runs to 15 residues. In germline, CDR1 is SGHRS, CDR2 YFSETQ. CDR3 amino acids: CASSPWGLGNQPQHF.

This rearrangement joins TRBV11-2 to TRBJ1-5; absent DNA, TCRdb's TRBD1 call cannot be checked. The CDR3 runs 17 residues. The germline gives CDR1 SGHAT, CDR2 FQNNGV. This chain's CDR3 is CASSLEGWGLGNQPQHF.

This chain uses TRBV5-4 with TRBJ2-3; TCRdb outputs TRBD2, but without DNA this stays unchecked. There are 16 residues in the CDR3. The germline CDR1 and CDR2 sequences are SGHNT and YYREEE (reference sequence). This CDR3 reads CASSFRDYASTDTQYF.

This chain uses TRBV27 with TRBJ2-1; the TCRdb D gene call, TRBD1, has no DNA to confirm it. This CDR3 has 15 amino acids. Germline CDR1 MNHEY, CDR2 SMNVEV (reference sequence). The CDR3 reads CASSTGQGAYNEQFF.

This chain joins TRBV28 and TRBJ2-5; TCRdb proposes TRBD1, but this gene call is untestable without DNA. Germline V lookup: CDR1 MDHEN, CDR2 SYDVKM. The CDR3 extends over 15 amino acids. CDR3 sequence reads: CASKGGQYFQETQYF.

V and J are TRBV6-8 and TRBJ2-2; lacking DNA, the TRBD1 call made by TCRdb goes unchecked. Per the germline V gene, CDR1 is MNHGY and CDR2 is SAAAGT. The CDR3 extends over 18 amino acids. CDR3: CASSSDRGTGLMTGELFF.

The chain has TRBV6-2 or TRBV6-3 and TRBJ2-1; TCRdb proposes TRBD2, but this gene call is untestable without DNA. Germline lookup yields CDR1 MNHEY and CDR2 SVGEGT. This CDR3 is built from 14 residues. CDR3 protein: CASSQTSGRNEQFF.

The chain employs TRBV29-1 and TRBJ2-1; TCRdb's D gene call, TRBD1, goes unchecked for lack of DNA. Per germline, CDR1 SQVTM and CDR2 ANQGSEA. The length of the CDR3 is 12 residues. This chain's CDR3 is CSASGEINEQFF.

The V and J genes are TRBV13 and TRBJ1-2; TCRdb calls TRBD1, which cannot be checked without DNA. Per the germline V gene, CDR1 is PRHDT and CDR2 is FYEKMQ (reference sequence). This CDR3 has 15 amino acids. The CDR3 sequence is CASRRRQATNYGYTF. The full variable domain, completed using reference TRBV13 and TRBJ1-2, is AAGVIQSPRHLIKEKRETATLKCYPIPRHDTVYWYQQGPGQDPQFLISFYEKMQSDKGSIPDRFSAQQFSDYHSELNMSSLELGDSALYFCASRRRQATNYGYTFGSGTRLTVV.

The V call is TRBV5-6, the J call TRBJ2-1; TCRdb calls TRBD2, which cannot be checked without DNA. In germline, CDR1 is SGHDT, CDR2 YYEEEE. The CDR3 totals 15 residues. The CDR3 region is CASGIGLARYNEQFF.

The chain joins TRBV7-8 to TRBJ2-7; absent DNA, TCRdb's TRBD2 call cannot be checked. Germline loops: CDR1 SGHVS, CDR2 FQNEAQ. The length of the CDR3 is 15 residues. CDR3 sequence reads: CASSPTVAGGYEQYF.